This is a list of T cell receptor beta chains from one sample in a study of beta chain features in type 1 diabetes. Clones were sequenced by immunoSEQ multiplex PCR, and TCRdb holds only the in-frame ones, with some missing. The sample has under 300,000 clones; around 13% are singletons. The sequenced material came from naive CD4+ T cells from blood. Receptors originate from a man aged 25-40 years with type 1 diabetes. CDR3s include the opening cysteine and the closing phenylalanine or tryptophan. D genes are given only for firm matches. Clone size is stated in some rows and not others, as once, few, many or a class when expanded.

few	NA	TRBV18	CASSPPVGAPYGYTF
NA	TRBD2	TRBV2	CASRQSGTIGETQYF
few	NA	TRBV19	CASRGQSSYNEQFF
few	NA	TRBV7-8	CASSPAYEQYF
NA	TRBD1	TRBV14	CASSQAGTGGQKLFF
NA	TRBD1	TRBV7-9	CASSLGTASGTEAFF
NA	NA	TRBV5-6	CASSFLSSSYNEQFF
few	TRBD1	TRBV7-9	CASSKGQQHGTQYF
few	NA	TRBV6-1	CASSSVTDSYEQYF
few	TRBD1	TRBV7-9	CASSLPGQGGHTF
NA	NA	TRBV2	CASKKLDNSYEQYF
NA	NA	TRBV18	CASSPIEGLDTDTQYF
NA	TRBD2	TRBV28	CASSPRTSRTYEQYF
NA	TRBD1	TRBV11-2	CASQTGPDAYNSPLHF
few	NA	TRBV29-1	CAGSGESYEQYF
few	NA	TRBV7-9	CASSLGGTGKETQYF
few	TRBD1	TRBV7-9	CASSPTGQGHSPLHF
NA	TRBD2	TRBV18	CASSPPLASGRGDTQYF
few	NA	TRBV7-2	CASSLGAGATQYF
few	TRBD1	TRBV9	CASSVAGTGDMGTEAFF
NA	NA	TRBV27	CASSSYTDQPQHF
NA	TRBD1	TRBV6-6	CASKWDRENTEAFF
few	NA	TRBV5-1	CASSYAGGNQPQHF
few	NA	TRBV18	CASSPAESEKLFF
few	NA	TRBV6-6	CASSYSGRMGAEAFF
NA	NA	TRBV25-1	CASSDRDSLDGYTF
few	TRBD2	TRBV11-2	CASSPTSGSRAGELFF
NA	NA	TRBV5-1	CASSLAPPQETQYF
NA	TRBD1	TRBV27	CASSRGQGTSYEQYF
few	NA	TRBV11-3	CASSFSTVGEQYF
once	NA	TRBV30	CAWSPRAYEAFF
NA	NA	TRBV7-2	CASSTRSRGTEAFF
NA	NA	TRBV2	CASDSFETQYF
few	TRBD2	TRBV5-6	CASSLTSGGPETQYF
NA	TRBD1	TRBV7-2	CASSPNGQGGVSEQFF
few	NA	TRBV7-2	CASSSGQGGLGTDTQYF
NA	TRBD1	TRBV2	CASSDLIQGATNEKLFF
NA	TRBD2	TRBV5-1	CASSSNSGDTDTQYF
few	NA	TRBV5-1	CASSPNRATQETQYF
few	TRBD2	TRBV5-6	CASSSFAGAYNEQFF
few	NA	TRBV11-2	CASSYSRTGRGQETQYF
few	TRBD2	TRBV2	CASNRLAGGHTDTQYF
NA	TRBD2	TRBV15	CATSIRAGLSYEQYF
NA	NA	TRBV5-1	CASSLGQKNYEQYF
few	TRBD1	TRBV4-2	CASSPRDRVPQQEKLFF
NA	TRBD1	TRBV18	CASSDRVQSEQFF
few	NA	TRBV30	CAWSPQTGQAADTQYF
NA	TRBD1	TRBV4-2	CASSQGWDRDSPLHF